These 6 T cell receptor beta chains were all obtained from the same sample, sequenced in a study of blood T cell repertoires in COVID-19 (dated by TCRdb to the early 2020s). Library method: the immunoSEQ multiplex PCR assay. TCRdb retrieved this table from immuneACCESS and kept in-frame rearrangements only. Not all clones are present; in checked studies, unresolved V genes account for under half, and no reason is known for the remainder. Across this sample there are about 210,000 clones, with 82% seen only once. More than 10% of the sample rests with the top ten. The sample taken for sequencing was peripheral blood. These receptor sequences come from a woman aged 40 to 50 with acute or convalescent COVID-19.

The chain is built from TRBV11-2 and TRBJ2-7; 11 bases align to TRBD2. Germline V gives CDR1 SGHAT, CDR2 FQNNGV. The CDR3 is 14 residues long. Trimming cost V 9 bases and J 1 base; bases outside gene matches: 5. CDR3 residues: CASRLAGGSYEQYF. The CDR3 DNA reads TGTGCCAGTAGGCTAGCGGGGGGATCCTACGAGCAGTACTTC.

The gene calls are TRBV30 and TRBJ1-4; tentative D call: TRBD1 (6 bases). Germline V CDR1 and CDR2: GTSNPN, SVGIG (reference sequence). The CDR3 is 15 amino acids. V was pared by 1 base and J by 8 bases, with 17 bases between. DNA for the CDR3: TGTGCCTGGAGTGGGCAGGCAGGGGTGGGAGAAAAACTGTTTTTT. Translating it yields CAWSGQAGVGEKLFF. The whole variable domain, remainder taken from reference TRBV30 and TRBJ1-4, is SQTIHQWPATLVQPVGSPLSLECTVEGTSNPNLYWYRQAAGRGLQLLFYSVGIGQISSEVPQNLSASRPQDRQFILSSKKLLLSDSGFYLCAWSGQAGVGEKLFFGSGTQLSVL.

This chain uses TRBV2 with TRBJ2-1; perhaps TRBD1 as D (5 bases). This CDR3 is built from 16 residues. Per the germline V gene, CDR1 is SNHLY and CDR2 is FYNNEI. V lost 7 bases and J lost 5, with 21 bases in between. In nucleotides, the CDR3 is TGTGCCAGCAAAGGGGAAGGCGGTCTTCGAGACAATGAGCAGTTCTTC. Its protein is CASKGEGGLRDNEQFF.

This clone has a single count. V and J are TRBV13 and TRBJ2-2; maybe TRBD2 (6 bases). The CDR3 consists of 15 residues. Germline V CDR1 and CDR2: PRHDT, FYEKMQ (reference sequence). V shed 2 bases and J shed 1 base, with 8 bases lying between them. The CDR3 spells CASSLRRGNTGELFF. In nucleotides, the CDR3 is TGTGCCAGCAGCTTACGGCGGGGGAACACCGGGGAGCTGTTTTTT.

The chain employs TRBV5-5 and TRBJ1-3; D gene uncertain. The CDR3 is 14 residues long. Between the trimmed V and J ends, which lost 2 bases and 0 bases, there was a span of 6 bases. Germline loops: CDR1 SGHKS, CDR2 YYEKEE (reference sequence). The chain's CDR3 is CASSFESSGNTIYF. The CDR3 DNA reads TGTGCCAGCAGCTTTGAGAGCTCTGGAAACACCATATATTTT.

J is TRBJ2-7 and V is TRBV7-2, with 8 bases that match TRBD1. The germline V gene has CDR1 SGHTA and CDR2 FQGNSA. V shed 6 bases, J shed 1 base, and the junction held 8 bases outside the gene matches. CDR3 length equals 15 residues. CDR3 in DNA: TGTGCCAGCAGAGAAGACAGGGGACGATCCTACGAGCAGTACTTC. Translating it yields CASREDRGRSYEQYF.